This TCR beta chain appears in the sequencing data of a study of T-cell memory formation after mild COVID-19. Study overall: The study found TCR clusters largely donor specific.

In regard to this clonotype: The antigen is unknown.

Amplification by 5'RACE using constant-segment primers produced TCR alpha and TCR beta cDNA libraries that carried sample barcodes and UMIs. MiXCR was run by TCRdb on the 5' RACE reads, yielding one entry per CDR3 protein. The sample lists around 510,000 distinct CDR3 sequences, 20% to 25% occurring once. Regarding the study as a whole: Among CD4+ contracting clones, most were CM and EM, and CD8+ ones EMRA. A second wave expanding day 15 to 37 was CD4+-biased; contracting clones were balanced.

Losses at the gene ends were 1 base for V and 6 bases for J; bases not matched to a gene: 5. This CDR3 is 15 amino acids long. CDR1 and CDR2 from the germline V gene are KGHDR and SFDVKD. This sequence joins TRBV24-1 and TRBJ2-1; 7 bases are a match to TRBD1. This sequence was found in an adult woman who had mild COVID-19 (a few samples of this study predate the infection). Cell type and time point are not known. The specimen sequenced was PBMCs or a T cell subset sorted from them (not recorded which). DNA for the CDR3: TGTGCCACCAGTGATTTAACCCGGGACAGCAATGAGCAGTTCTTC. As protein: CATSDLTRDSNEQFF.